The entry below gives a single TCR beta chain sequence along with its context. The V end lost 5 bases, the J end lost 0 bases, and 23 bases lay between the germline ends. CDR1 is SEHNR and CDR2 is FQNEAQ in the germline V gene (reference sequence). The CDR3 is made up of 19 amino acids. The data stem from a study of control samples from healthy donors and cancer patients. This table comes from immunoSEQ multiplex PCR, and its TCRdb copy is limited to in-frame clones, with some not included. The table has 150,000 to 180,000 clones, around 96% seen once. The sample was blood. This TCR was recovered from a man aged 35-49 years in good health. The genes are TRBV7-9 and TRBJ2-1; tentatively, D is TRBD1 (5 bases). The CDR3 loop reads CASSHQGLDDPSSYNEQFF. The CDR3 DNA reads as TGTGCCAGCAGCCATCAGGGTTTAGACGACCCGAGCTCCTACAATGAGCAGTTCTTC.